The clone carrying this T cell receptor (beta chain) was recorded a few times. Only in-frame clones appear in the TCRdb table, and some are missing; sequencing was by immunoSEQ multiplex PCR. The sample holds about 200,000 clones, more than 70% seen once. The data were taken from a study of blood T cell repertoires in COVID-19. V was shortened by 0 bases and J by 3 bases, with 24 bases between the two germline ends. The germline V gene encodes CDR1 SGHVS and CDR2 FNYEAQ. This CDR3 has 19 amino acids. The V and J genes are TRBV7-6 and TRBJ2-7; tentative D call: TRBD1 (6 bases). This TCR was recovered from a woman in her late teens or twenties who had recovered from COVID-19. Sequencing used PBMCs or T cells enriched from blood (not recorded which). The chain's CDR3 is CASSLAPWAVSKGVYEQYF. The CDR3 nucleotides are TGTGCCAGCAGCTTAGCTCCCTGGGCGGTTTCTAAGGGGGTCTACGAGCAGTACTTC.